The present entry profiles one T cell receptor beta chain with its context. Data came from immunoSEQ multiplex PCR; TCRdb stores just in-frame clones and leaves some out. The sample has hundreds of thousands of clones, around nine tenths seen once; the top ten hold 0.72%. These data originate in a study of blood T cell repertoires in COVID-19. Study-wide context: Collection of acute and convalescent COVID-19 samples took place in the United States, Italy and Spain.

The CDR3 contains 15 residues. Trimming removed 3 bases from V and 5 bases from J, with 11 bases in between. From germline, CDR1 is SGHTA and CDR2 FQGNSA. The J gene is TRBJ1-6, the V gene TRBV7-2; D call uncertain. Sequencing was performed on peripheral blood. The clonotype comes from a man aged 35-49 years with acute or convalescent COVID-19. The CDR3 DNA is TGTGCCAGCAGCTTTCCAGCAGGAAATAATTCACCCCTCCACTTT. As protein: CASSFPAGNNSPLHF.